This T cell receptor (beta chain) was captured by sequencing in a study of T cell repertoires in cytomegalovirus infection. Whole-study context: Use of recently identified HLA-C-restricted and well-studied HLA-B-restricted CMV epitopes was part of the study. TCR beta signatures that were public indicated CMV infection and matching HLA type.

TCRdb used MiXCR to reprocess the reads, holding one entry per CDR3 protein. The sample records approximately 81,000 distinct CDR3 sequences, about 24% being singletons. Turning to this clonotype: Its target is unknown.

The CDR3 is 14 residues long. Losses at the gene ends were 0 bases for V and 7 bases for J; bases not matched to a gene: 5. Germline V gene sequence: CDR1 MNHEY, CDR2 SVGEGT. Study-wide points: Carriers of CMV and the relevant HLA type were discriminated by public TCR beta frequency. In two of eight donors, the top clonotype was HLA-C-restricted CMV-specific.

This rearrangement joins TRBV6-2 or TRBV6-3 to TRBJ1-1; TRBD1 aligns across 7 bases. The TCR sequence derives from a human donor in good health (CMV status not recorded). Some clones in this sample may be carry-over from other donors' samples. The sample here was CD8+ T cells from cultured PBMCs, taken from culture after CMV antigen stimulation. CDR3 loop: CASSYSEGAGEAFF. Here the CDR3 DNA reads TGTGCCAGCAGTTACTCGGAGGGGGCTGGTGAAGCTTTCTTT.